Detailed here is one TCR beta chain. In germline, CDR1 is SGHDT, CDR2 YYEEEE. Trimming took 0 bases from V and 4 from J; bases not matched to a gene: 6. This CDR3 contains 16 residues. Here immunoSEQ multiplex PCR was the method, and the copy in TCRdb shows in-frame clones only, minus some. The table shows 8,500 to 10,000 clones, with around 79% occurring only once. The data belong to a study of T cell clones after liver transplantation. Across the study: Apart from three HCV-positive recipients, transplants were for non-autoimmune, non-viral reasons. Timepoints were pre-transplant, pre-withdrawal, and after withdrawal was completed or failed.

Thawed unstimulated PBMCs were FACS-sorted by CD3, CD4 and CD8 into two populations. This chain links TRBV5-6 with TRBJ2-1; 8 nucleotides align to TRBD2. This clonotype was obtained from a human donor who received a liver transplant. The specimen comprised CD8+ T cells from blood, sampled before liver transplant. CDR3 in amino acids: CASSLAAGARYNEQFF. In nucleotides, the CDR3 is TGTGCCAGCAGCTTGGCAGCGGGGGCCAGATACAATGAGCAGTTCTTC.